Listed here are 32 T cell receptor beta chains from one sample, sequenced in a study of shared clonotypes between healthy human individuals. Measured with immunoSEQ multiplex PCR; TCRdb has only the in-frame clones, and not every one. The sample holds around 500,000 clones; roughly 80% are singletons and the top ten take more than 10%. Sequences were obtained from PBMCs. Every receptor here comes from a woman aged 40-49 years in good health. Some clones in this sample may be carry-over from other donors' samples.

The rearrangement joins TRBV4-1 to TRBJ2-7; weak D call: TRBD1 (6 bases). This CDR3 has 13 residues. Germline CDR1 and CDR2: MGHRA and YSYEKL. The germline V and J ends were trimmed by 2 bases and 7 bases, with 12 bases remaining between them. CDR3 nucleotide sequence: TGCGCCAGCAGCCAACTACAGGGATGGGAGCAGTACTTC. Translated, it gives CASSQLQGWEQYF.

This CDR3 reads CASSLAGSKGETQYF. CDR3 DNA sequence: TGCGCCAGCAGCTTGGCCGGCAGTAAAGGGGAGACCCAGTACTTC. V is TRBV5-1 and J is TRBJ2-5, with D uncertain. V lost 0 bases to trimming and J lost 5 bases, with 14 bases between them. Germline V gene lookup returns CDR1 SGHRS and CDR2 YFSETQ. The CDR3 totals 15 residues.

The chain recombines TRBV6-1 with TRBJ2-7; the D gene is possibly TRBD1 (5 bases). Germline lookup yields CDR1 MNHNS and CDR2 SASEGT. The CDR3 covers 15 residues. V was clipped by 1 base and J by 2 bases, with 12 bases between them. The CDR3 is CASSEVGSGTYEQYF. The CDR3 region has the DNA TGTGCCAGCAGTGAAGTGGGCTCAGGGACCTACGAGCAGTACTTC.

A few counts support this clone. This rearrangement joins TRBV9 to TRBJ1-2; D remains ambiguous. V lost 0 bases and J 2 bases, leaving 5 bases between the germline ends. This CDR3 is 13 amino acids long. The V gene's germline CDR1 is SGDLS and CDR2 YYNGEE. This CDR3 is CASSVARNYGYTF. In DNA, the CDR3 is TGTGCCAGCAGCGTAGCCAGAAACTATGGCTACACCTTC.

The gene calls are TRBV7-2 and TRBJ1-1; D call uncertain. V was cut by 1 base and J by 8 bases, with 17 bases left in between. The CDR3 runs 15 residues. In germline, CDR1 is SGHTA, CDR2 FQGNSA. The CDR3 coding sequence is TGTGCCAGCAGCTTAGGTTCAAGTTTCGGTGGGGAAGCTTTCTTT. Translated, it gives CASSLGSSFGGEAFF.

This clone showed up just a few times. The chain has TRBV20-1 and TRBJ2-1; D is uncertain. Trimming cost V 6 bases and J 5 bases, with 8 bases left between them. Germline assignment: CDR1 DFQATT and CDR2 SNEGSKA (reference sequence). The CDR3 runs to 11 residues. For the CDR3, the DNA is TGCAGTGCCCCGACCCACAATGAGCAGTTCTTC. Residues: CSAPTHNEQFF.

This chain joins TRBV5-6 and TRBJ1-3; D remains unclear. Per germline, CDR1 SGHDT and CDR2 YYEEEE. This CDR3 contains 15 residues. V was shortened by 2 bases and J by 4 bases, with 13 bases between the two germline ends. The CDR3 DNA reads TGTGCCAGCAGCTTTATCAGCGCTCGAGGAAACACCATATATTTT. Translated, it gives CASSFISARGNTIYF. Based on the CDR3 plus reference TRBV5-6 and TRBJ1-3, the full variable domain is DAGVTQSPTHLIKTRGQQVTLRCSPKSGHDTVSWYQQALGQGPQFIFQYYEEEERQRGNFPDRFSGHQFPNYSSELNVNALLLGDSALYLCASSFISARGNTIYFGEGSWLTVV.

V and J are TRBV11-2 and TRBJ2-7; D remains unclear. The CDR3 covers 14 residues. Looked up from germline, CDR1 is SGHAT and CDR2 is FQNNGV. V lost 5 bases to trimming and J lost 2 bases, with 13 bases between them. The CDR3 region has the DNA TGTGCCAGCAGCCCCTCCGGGCTCGCCTACGAGCAGTACTTC. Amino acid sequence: CASSPSGLAYEQYF.

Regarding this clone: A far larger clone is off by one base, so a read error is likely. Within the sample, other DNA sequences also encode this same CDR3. CDR3 region: CASSLLVGEAFF. Here the CDR3 DNA reads TGTGCCAGCAGCTTACTGGTAGGGGAAGCTTTCTTT. The chain employs TRBV7-9 and TRBJ1-1; D unresolved. Trimming removed 2 bases from V and 8 bases from J, with 9 bases in between. Germline V gene sequence: CDR1 SEHNR, CDR2 FQNEAQ (reference sequence). This CDR3 contains 12 residues.

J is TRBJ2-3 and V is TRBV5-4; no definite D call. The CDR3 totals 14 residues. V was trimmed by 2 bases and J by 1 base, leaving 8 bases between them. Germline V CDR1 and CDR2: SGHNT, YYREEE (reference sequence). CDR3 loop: CASSFWGRTDTQYF. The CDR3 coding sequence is TGTGCCAGCAGCTTTTGGGGTCGCACAGATACGCAGTATTTT.

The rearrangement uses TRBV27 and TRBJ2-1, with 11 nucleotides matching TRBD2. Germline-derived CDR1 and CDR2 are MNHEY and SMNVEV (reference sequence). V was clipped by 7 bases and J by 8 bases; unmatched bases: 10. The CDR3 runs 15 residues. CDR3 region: CASTTGTSGGYEQFF. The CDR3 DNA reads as TGTGCCAGCACTACCGGGACTAGCGGAGGGTATGAGCAGTTCTTC.

CDR3 residues: CASSLESNEQFF. The CDR3 bases are TGTGCCAGCAGCTTAGAAAGTAATGAGCAGTTCTTC. The chain couples TRBV11-2 to TRBJ2-1; D gene ambiguous. V was shortened by 0 bases and J by 7 bases, with 4 bases between the two germline ends. Per the germline V gene, CDR1 is SGHAT and CDR2 is FQNNGV. The CDR3 is made up of 12 amino acids.

For the CDR3, the DNA is TGTGCCATCAGTCTGACAGGGGAAGGAGAGACCCAGTACTTC. This encodes CAISLTGEGETQYF. This sequence joins TRBV10-3 and TRBJ2-5; TRBD1 agrees at 8 bases. Germline V gene data show CDR1 as ENHRY and CDR2 as SYGVKD. With 5 bases clipped from V and 4 bases from J, the junction kept 6 bases outside the gene matches. The length of the CDR3 is 14 residues.

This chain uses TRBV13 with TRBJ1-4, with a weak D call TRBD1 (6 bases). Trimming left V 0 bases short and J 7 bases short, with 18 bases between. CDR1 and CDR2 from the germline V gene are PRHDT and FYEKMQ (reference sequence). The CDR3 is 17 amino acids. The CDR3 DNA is TGTGCCAGCAGCTTAGGCATAACCGGGACATTAAGTGAAAAACTGTTTTTT. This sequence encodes CASSLGITGTLSEKLFF. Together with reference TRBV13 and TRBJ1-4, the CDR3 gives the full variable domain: AAGVIQSPRHLIKEKRETATLKCYPIPRHDTVYWYQQGPGQDPQFLISFYEKMQSDKGSIPDRFSAQQFSDYHSELNMSSLELGDSALYFCASSLGITGTLSEKLFFGSGTQLSVL.

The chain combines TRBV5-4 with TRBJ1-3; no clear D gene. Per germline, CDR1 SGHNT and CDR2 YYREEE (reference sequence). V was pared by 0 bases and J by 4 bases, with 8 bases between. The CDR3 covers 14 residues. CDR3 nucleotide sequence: TGTGCCAGCAGCTTGGAAGGTTTCGGAAACACCATATATTTT. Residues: CASSLEGFGNTIYF.

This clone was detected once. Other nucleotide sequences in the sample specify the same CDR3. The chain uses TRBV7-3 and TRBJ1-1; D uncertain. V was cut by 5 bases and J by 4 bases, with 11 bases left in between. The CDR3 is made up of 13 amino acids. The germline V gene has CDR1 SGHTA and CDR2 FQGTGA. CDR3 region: CASSPGLGTEAFF. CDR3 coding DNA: TGTGCCAGCAGCCCCGGTCTCGGCACTGAAGCTTTCTTT.

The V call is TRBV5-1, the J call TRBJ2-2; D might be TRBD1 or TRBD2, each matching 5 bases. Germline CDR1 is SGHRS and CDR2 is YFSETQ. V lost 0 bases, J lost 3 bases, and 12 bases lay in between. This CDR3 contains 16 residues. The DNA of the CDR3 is TGCGCCAGCAGCTTGGCCGCGAGGGGCGACACCGGGGAGCTGTTTTTT. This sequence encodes CASSLAARGDTGELFF.

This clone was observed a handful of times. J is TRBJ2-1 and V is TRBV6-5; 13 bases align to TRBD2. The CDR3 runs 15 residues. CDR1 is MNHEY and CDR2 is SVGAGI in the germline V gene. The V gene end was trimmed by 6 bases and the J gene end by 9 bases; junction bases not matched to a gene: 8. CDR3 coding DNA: TGTGCCAGCAGCCAGAGAACTAGCGGGAGGGGTGAGCAGTTCTTC. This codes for CASSQRTSGRGEQFF.

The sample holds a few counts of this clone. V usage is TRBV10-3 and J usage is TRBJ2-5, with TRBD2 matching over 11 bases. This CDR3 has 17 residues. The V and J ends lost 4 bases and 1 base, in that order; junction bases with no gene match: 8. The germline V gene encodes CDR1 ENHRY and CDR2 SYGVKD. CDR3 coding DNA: TGTGCCATCAGTGCTAGCGGGAGGCCGGGACCCCAAGAGACCCAGTACTTC. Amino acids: CAISASGRPGPQETQYF.

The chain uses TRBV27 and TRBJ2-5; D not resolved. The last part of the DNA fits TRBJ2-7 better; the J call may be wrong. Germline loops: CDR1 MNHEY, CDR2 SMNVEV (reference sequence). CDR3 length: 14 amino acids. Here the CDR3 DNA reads TGTGCCAGCAGTTTCCGCAGAACTAACTACGAGCAGTACTTC. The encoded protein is CASSFRRTNYEQYF.

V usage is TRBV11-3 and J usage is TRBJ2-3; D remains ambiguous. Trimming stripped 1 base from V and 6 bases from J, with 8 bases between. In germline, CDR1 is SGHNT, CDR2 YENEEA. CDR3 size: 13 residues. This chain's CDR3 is CASSLGNFDTQYF. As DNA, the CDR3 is TGTGCCAGCAGCTTAGGGAATTTCGATACGCAGTATTTT.

The CDR3 DNA sequence: TGTGCCAGCAGCTTATTGGTCAGCCAGCCCCAGCATTTT. It encodes CASSLLVSQPQHF. The gene calls are TRBV11-2 and TRBJ1-5; the D is unclear. V lost 2 bases and J lost 7, with 9 bases in between. Germline V CDR1 and CDR2: SGHAT, FQNNGV. The CDR3 extends over 13 amino acids. Full variable domain (rest looked up from reference TRBV11-2 and TRBJ1-5): EAGVAQSPRYKIIEKRQSVAFWCNPISGHATLYWYQQILGQGPKLLIQFQNNGVVDDSQLPKDRFSAERLKGVDSTLKIQPAKLEDSAVYLCASSLLVSQPQHFGDGTRLSIL.

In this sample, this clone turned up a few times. As DNA, the CDR3 is TGCGCCAGCCGTCCAGGGGTTGGCGGGGAGCTGTTTTTT. It is translated as CASRPGVGGELFF. V usage is TRBV5-1 and J usage is TRBJ2-2; D may be TRBD1 (6 bases). Trimming cost V 7 bases and J 7 bases, with 14 bases left between them. Germline V gene sequence: CDR1 SGHRS, CDR2 YFSETQ. The CDR3 runs 13 residues.

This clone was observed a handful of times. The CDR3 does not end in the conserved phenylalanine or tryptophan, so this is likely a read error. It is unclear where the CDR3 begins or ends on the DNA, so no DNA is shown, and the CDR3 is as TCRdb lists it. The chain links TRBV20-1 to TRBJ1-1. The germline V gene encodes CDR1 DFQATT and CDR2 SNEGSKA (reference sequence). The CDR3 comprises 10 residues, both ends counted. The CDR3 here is CSARGAFRDH.

The CDR3 here is CASSARDMGWETQYF. DNA of the CDR3: TGTGCCAGCAGCGCCAGGGACATGGGATGGGAGACCCAGTACTTC. The chain uses TRBV6-1 and TRBJ2-5, with D tentatively TRBD1 (6 bases). This CDR3 is 15 amino acids long. V was trimmed by 6 bases and J by 5 bases, leaving 19 bases between them. CDR1 MNHNS and CDR2 SASEGT come from the germline V gene.

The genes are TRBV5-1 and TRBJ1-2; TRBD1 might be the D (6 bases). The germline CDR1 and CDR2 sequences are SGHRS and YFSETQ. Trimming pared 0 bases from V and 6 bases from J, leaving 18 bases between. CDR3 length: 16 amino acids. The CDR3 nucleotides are TGCGCCAGCAGCTTGGCCGGACAGCAGGTTGGGGATGGCTACACCTTC. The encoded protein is CASSLAGQQVGDGYTF.

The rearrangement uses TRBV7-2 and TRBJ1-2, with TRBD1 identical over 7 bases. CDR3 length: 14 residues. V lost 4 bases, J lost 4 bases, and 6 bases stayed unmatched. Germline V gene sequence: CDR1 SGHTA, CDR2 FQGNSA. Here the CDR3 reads CASSSQGGAYGYTF. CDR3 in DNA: TGTGCCAGCAGCTCCCAGGGGGGGGCCTATGGCTACACCTTC.

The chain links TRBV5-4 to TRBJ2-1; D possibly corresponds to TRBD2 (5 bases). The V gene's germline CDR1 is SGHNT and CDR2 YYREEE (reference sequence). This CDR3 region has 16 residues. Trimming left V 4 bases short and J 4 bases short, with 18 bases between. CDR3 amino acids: CASSRIGLPGYNEQFF. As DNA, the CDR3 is TGTGCCAGCAGCCGAATCGGACTCCCGGGGTACAATGAGCAGTTCTTC.

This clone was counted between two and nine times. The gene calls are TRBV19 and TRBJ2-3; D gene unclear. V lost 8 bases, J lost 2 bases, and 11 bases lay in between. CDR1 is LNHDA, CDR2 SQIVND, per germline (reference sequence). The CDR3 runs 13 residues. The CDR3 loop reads CASVGPPTDTQYF. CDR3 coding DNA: TGTGCCAGTGTGGGTCCGCCCACAGATACGCAGTATTTT. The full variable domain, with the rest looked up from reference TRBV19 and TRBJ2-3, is DGGITQSPKYLFRKEGQNVTLSCEQNLNHDAMYWYRQDPGQGLRLIYYSQIVNDFQKGDIAEGYSVSREKKESFPLTVTSAQKNPTAFYLCASVGPPTDTQYFGPGTRLTVL.

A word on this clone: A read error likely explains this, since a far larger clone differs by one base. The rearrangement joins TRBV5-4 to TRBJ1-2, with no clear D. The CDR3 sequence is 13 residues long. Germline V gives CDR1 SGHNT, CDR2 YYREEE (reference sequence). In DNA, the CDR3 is TGTGCCAGCAGCTTGGTAACCGGCTATGGCCACACCTTC. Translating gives CASSLVTGYGHTF.

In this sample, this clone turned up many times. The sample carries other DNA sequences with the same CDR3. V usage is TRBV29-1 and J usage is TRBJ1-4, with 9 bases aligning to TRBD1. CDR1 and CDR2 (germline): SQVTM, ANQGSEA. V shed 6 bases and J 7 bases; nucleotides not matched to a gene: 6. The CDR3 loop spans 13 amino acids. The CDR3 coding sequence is TGCAGCGTAAGGGACAGGGAGGCTGAAAAACTGTTTTTT. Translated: CSVRDREAEKLFF.

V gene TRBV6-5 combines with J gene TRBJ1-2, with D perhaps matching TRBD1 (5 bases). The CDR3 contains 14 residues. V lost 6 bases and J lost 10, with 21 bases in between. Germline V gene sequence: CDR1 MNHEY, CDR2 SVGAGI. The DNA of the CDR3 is TGTGCCAGCAGACGTACCGGGACGGCGACTGACTACACCTTC. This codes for CASRRTGTATDYTF.